This TCR beta chain derives from a study of T-cell reconstitution after alpha-beta-depleted transplantation in children. Trimming removed 3 bases at V and 0 bases at J, with 9 bases between. The germline V gene has CDR1 SNHLY and CDR2 FYNNEI. This CDR3 region has 15 residues. This sample's TCRbeta library carried unique molecular identifier barcodes. TCRdb processed the PCR reads anew with MiXCR; each CDR3 protein has one entry. The repertoire consists of a few hundred thousand distinct CDR3 sequences, with around a tenth occurring once and the leading ten covering 2% to 3%. This clonotype was counted between two and nine times.

The receptor's source is a human donor who donated a stem cell graft to a child with acute lymphoblastic leukemia. The sample here was PBMCs from the stem cell graft donor, taken from the stem cell graft. V usage is TRBV2 and J usage is TRBJ1-5, with D hard to call. The chain's CDR3 is CASSELLRSNQPQHF. DNA for the CDR3: TGTGCCAGCAGTGAGTTGTTGCGTAGCAATCAGCCCCAGCATTTT.